This TCR beta chain is drawn from a study of blood T cell repertoires in COVID-19. Study details: Material from acute and convalescent COVID-19 was sourced from the United States, Italy and Spain.

V lost 6 bases and J 0 bases, leaving 14 bases between the germline ends. Germline-derived CDR1 and CDR2 are LNHDA and SQIVND (reference sequence). This CDR3 has 15 amino acids. Profiling relied on immunoSEQ multiplex PCR, and the TCRdb table lists in-frame clones only, not all of them. The profile shows approximately 300,000 clones, over 75% of them singletons. The rearrangement joins TRBV19 to TRBJ1-1; TRBD1 is a possible D gene (6 bases). The sequence was obtained from a human donor with COVID-19, enrolled during active disease. The donor label of this sample is uncertain. The specimen sequenced was peripheral blood. This chain's CDR3 is CASRKTGTMNTEAFF. The DNA for the CDR3 is TGTGCCAGTAGGAAAACAGGGACCATGAACACTGAAGCTTTCTTT.